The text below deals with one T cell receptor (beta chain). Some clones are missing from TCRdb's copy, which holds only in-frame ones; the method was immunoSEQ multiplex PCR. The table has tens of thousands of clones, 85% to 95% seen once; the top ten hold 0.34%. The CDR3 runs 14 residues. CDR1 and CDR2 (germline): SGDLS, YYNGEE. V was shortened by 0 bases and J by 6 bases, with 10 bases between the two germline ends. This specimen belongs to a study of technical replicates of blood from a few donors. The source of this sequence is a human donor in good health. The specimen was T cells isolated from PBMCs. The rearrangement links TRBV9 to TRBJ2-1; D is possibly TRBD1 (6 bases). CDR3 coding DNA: TGTGCCAGCAGCGTAGAAACAGGGACCAATGAGCAGTTCTTC. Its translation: CASSVETGTNEQFF.